This T cell receptor (beta chain) stems from a study of blood T cell repertoires in COVID-19. Data came from immunoSEQ multiplex PCR; TCRdb stores just in-frame clones and leaves some out. The sample holds more than 300,000 clones, roughly 91% seen once. CDR3 length equals 12 residues. V shed 2 bases and J shed 7 bases, with 9 bases lying between them. CDR1 is MGHRA, CDR2 YSYEKL, per germline. This chain links TRBV4-1 with TRBJ2-7; D not certain. This TCR was sampled from a woman aged 18-29 years who had recovered from COVID-19. Sequenced sample: PBMCs or T cells enriched from blood (not recorded which). The CDR3 loop is CASSQRSGEQYF. CDR3 coding DNA: TGCGCCAGCAGCCAACGGAGTGGTGAGCAGTACTTC.